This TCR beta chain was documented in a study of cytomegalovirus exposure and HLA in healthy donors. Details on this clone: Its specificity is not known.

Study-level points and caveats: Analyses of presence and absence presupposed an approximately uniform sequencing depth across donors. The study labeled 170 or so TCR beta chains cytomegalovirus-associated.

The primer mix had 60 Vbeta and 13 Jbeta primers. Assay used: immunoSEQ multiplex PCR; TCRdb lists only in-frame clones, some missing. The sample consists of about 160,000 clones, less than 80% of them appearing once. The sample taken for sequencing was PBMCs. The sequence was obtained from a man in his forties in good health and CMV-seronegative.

The CDR3 is CASSSRQGTGELFF. The CDR3 bases are TGCGCCAGCAGTTCCCGACAGGGCACCGGGGAGCTGTTTTTT. The chain couples TRBV4-1 to TRBJ2-2; 7 bases are a match to TRBD1. CDR3 length: 14 residues. V shed 6 bases, J shed 4 bases, and the junction held 5 bases outside the gene matches. Germline assignment: CDR1 MGHRA and CDR2 YSYEKL.